Listed below are T cell receptor beta chains from one sample, sequenced in a study of OX40 agonist ivuxolimab in advanced cancers. Clones were sequenced by immunoSEQ multiplex PCR, and TCRdb holds only the in-frame ones, with some missing. The table records about 64,000 clones, approximately 86% of them present only once. The sample consisted of CD4+ or CD8+ T cells sorted from blood, taken in a trial of the OX40 agonist ivuxolimab. The receptors were gathered from an adult with an advanced solid tumor such as melanoma, head and neck, liver or kidney cancer. The CDR3 runs from the conserved cysteine through the conserved F or W. D genes are given only for firm matches. Size is omitted from some rows. Given values are once, few, many or a class for expanded clones.

TRBV6-5	-	-	TRBJ1-1	TGTGCCAGCAGCCGACGGGACACTGAAGCTTTCTTT	CASSRRDTEAFF
TRBV28	-	-	TRBJ1-5	TGTGCCAGCAGTTCAAGGGGACTCGGGTTACAGCCCCAGCATTTT	CASSSRGLGLQPQHF
TRBV28	-	-	TRBJ1-5	TGTGCCAGCAGTATACCTACAGGGAATGTCGGCAATCAGCCCCAGCATTTT	CASSIPTGNVGNQPQHF
TRBV15	-	-	TRBJ1-4	TGTGCCACCAGCAGAGATGTAGGGGCTGATGAAAAACTGTTTTTT	CATSRDVGADEKLFF
TRBV19	-	TRBD1	TRBJ1-5	TGTGCCAGTAGTATAGGTACAGGGGGCCTTCAGCCCCAGCATTTT	CASSIGTGGLQPQHF
TRBV5-1	-	TRBD2	TRBJ2-1	TGCGCCAGCAGCTTGGCCGCTATAGGACTAGCGGGAGTCCGCTGGTTGAATGAGCAGTTCTTC	CASSLAAIGLAGVRWLNEQFF
TRBV2	-	-	TRBJ2-5	TGTGCCAGCAGTGACGGCCAAGAGACCCAGTACTTC	CASSDGQETQYF
TRBV5-1	-	-	TRBJ1-4	TGCGCCAGCAGCCTGTGGGGGAGCGATGAAAAACTGTTTTTT	CASSLWGSDEKLFF
TRBV7-8	-	TRBD1	TRBJ1-1	TGTGCCAGCAGCTTTCTTGGCAGGGGGCGCGAGGTTGAAGCTTTCTTT	CASSFLGRGREVEAFF
TRBV28	-	-	TRBJ2-6	TGTGCCAGCAGCTCCCCGGCTGGGGCCAACGTCCTGACTTTC	CASSSPAGANVLTF
TRBV7-9	-	TRBD1	TRBJ2-3	TGTGCCAGCAGCTCGGGGACAGGGGGCGATACGCAGTATTTT	CASSSGTGGDTQYF
TRBV5-1	once	TRBD1	TRBJ2-2	TGCGCCAGCAGCATTGACAGGGGTAACACCGGGGAGCTGTTTTTT	CASSIDRGNTGELFF
TRBV15	-	-	TRBJ2-7	TGTGCCACCAGCAGAGCGGGAGCGGTCTACGAGCAGTACTTC	CATSRAGAVYEQYF
TRBV6-6	once	TRBD1	TRBJ1-2	TGTGCCAGCAGGGCCGGGACAGGGGGTTTCTATGGCTACACCTTC	CASRAGTGGFYGYTF
TRBV15	-	TRBD1	TRBJ2-7	TGTGCCACCAGCAGGGGACAGGACGGATGGGACGAGCAGTACTTC	CATSRGQDGWDEQYF
TRBV28	once	TRBD1	TRBJ2-3	TGTGCCAGCAGTGGGGCGGGACAGGGATCGCCAGATACGCAGTATTTT	CASSGAGQGSPDTQYF
TRBV5-1	-	-	TRBJ2-5	TGCGCCAGCAGCTTGGGTGACTCGCGGACCCAGTACTTC	CASSLGDSRTQYF
TRBV19	-	-	TRBJ2-7	TGTGCCAGTAGTCCAGCCAGTGGCAGGGGCTACGAGCAGTACTTC	CASSPASGRGYEQYF
TRBV19	-	TRBD2	TRBJ2-7	TGTGCCAGTGGGACTAGCGGCTACGAGCAGTACTTC	CASGTSGYEQYF
TRBV4-3	-	TRBD2	TRBJ2-7	TGCGCCAGCAGCCAAGGGGTTGAGGGGAGGGTGCAGTACTTC	CASSQGVEGRVQYF
TRBV5-8	-	-	TRBJ2-2	TGTGCCAGCAGCTTATTTTCGACAGGAACAAACACCGGGGAGCTGTTTTTT	CASSLFSTGTNTGELFF
TRBV4-1	-	TRBD2	TRBJ2-4	TGCGCCAGCAGCCAACATATTCTCGCGGGAGTGGGCAAAAACATTCAGTACTTC	CASSQHILAGVGKNIQYF
TRBV7-2	few	-	TRBJ2-5	TGTGCCAGCAGCTTACAAGAGACCCAGTACTTC	CASSLQETQYF
TRBV6-6	-	TRBD1	TRBJ2-1	TGTGCCAGCAGTTACTCGACAGGGGGCTACAATGAGCAGTTCTTC	CASSYSTGGYNEQFF
TRBV5-1	-	TRBD2	TRBJ2-1	TGCGCCAGCAGCCCCCCGGGGGGGGCCAATGAGCAGTTCTTC	CASSPPGGANEQFF
TRBV11-2	-	TRBD2	TRBJ2-5	TGTGCCAGCGTGGGGGGGGAAGAGACCCAGTACTTC	CASVGGEETQYF
TRBV19	-	TRBD1	TRBJ2-3	TGTGCCAGTAGGCGGACGGACAGGGAAGGAGATACGCAGTATTTT	CASRRTDREGDTQYF
TRBV5-1	-	TRBD2	TRBJ2-1	TGCGCCAGCACGATCAGGGCTAGCGGATACAATGAGCAGTTCTTC	CASTIRASGYNEQFF
TRBV19	-	TRBD2	TRBJ2-1	TGTGCCAGTCAGAACGCCATAGCGGGAGACCACAATGAGCAGTTCTTC	CASQNAIAGDHNEQFF
TRBV6-5	medium-sized	TRBD2	TRBJ2-1	TGTGCCAGCAGCTGGACTAGCGGGAATAGTGAGCAGTTCTTC	CASSWTSGNSEQFF
TRBV7-9	-	-	TRBJ2-7	TGTGCCAGCAGCTTAACTCATTACGAGCAGTACTTC	CASSLTHYEQYF
TRBV15	-	TRBD2	TRBJ2-1	TGTGCCACCAGCAGAGCTATTCTAGCGGGAGTGGATGAGCAGTTCTTC	CATSRAILAGVDEQFF
TRBV2	-	TRBD1	TRBJ2-5	TGTGCCAGCAGTCGCGACAGGGGCGAGGAGACCCAGTACTTC	CASSRDRGEETQYF
TRBV7-9	-	TRBD1	TRBJ1-4	TGTGCCAGCAGCCCCCAGGGGGACAGGAGAAATGAAAAACTGTTTTTT	CASSPQGDRRNEKLFF
TRBV7-6	-	-	TRBJ2-1	TGTGCCAGCAGCGTAGGAGAAAATGAGCAGTTCTTC	CASSVGENEQFF
TRBV27	-	-	TRBJ1-1	TGTGCCAGCAGTTTAGCCGGGGGCGTAAATCCTTTCTTT	CASSLAGGVNPFF
TRBV7-3	-	TRBD2	TRBJ2-2	TGTGCCAGCAGCTTATTGGCGGGGGACACCGGGGAGCTGTTTTTT	CASSLLAGDTGELFF
TRBV5-1	-	TRBD1	TRBJ1-5	TGCGCCAGCAGCTTGGGGACAGGGGGCGTCAATCAGCCCCAGCATTTT	CASSLGTGGVNQPQHF
TRBV6-1	-	-	TRBJ2-3	TGTGCCAGCAGTGAACAGGGTTCTAGCACAGATACGCAGTATTTT	CASSEQGSSTDTQYF
TRBV7-2	-	TRBD1	TRBJ1-2	TGTGCCAGCAGTTCCCTCGGACAGGGGGTGGGCTACACCTTC	CASSSLGQGVGYTF
TRBV11-2	-	-	TRBJ2-5	TGTGCCAGCAGCTTTACCAGGGGCCCGGGGGAGACCCAGTACTTC	CASSFTRGPGETQYF
TRBV18	once	-	TRBJ1-6	TGTGCCAGCTCACCCGACGGGGATTCACCCCTCCACTTT	CASSPDGDSPLHF
TRBV10-1	few	-	TRBJ2-3	TGCGCCAGCAGTGTTTCGGGAGATACGCAGTATTTT	CASSVSGDTQYF
TRBV2	-	TRBD2	TRBJ2-5	TGTGCCAGCAGTGAGGAGGGGCTAGCGGGAACTCCCCCCCAGTACTTC	CASSEEGLAGTPPQYF
TRBV5-6	-	TRBD2	TRBJ2-2	TGTGCCAGCAGCTTGTCAACGGGAGGGCCCGGGGAGCTGTTTTTT	CASSLSTGGPGELFF
TRBV5-1	-	-	TRBJ1-1	TGCGCCAGCAGTTCGATAATGAACACTGAAGCTTTCTTT	CASSSIMNTEAFF
TRBV5-1	-	-	TRBJ1-1	TGCGCCAGCATTGGAGGGCTCATGAACACTGAAGCTTTCTTT	CASIGGLMNTEAFF
TRBV9	-	-	TRBJ1-1	TGTGCCAGCAGCCAACAAACGCACAACACTGAAGCTTTCTTT	CASSQQTHNTEAFF
TRBV5-1	-	-	TRBJ2-7	TGCGCCAGCAGCTTGGAATTCGGGGTAGGGGAGCAGTACTTC	CASSLEFGVGEQYF
TRBV5-1	-	-	TRBJ2-5	TGCGCCAGCAGCCGGACACCCAACATGGAGACCCAGTACTTC	CASSRTPNMETQYF
TRBV10-3	-	TRBD2	TRBJ2-1	TGTGCCATCAGTGACGTAGAACTAGCGGGAGGCCGGAGCAATGAGCAGTTCTTC	CAISDVELAGGRSNEQFF
TRBV9	-	-	TRBJ2-1	TGTGCCAGCAGCGAACAGTCTTACAATGAGCAGTTCTTC	CASSEQSYNEQFF
TRBV7-9	-	TRBD1	TRBJ2-7	TGTGCCAGCAGCCCCGGGACAGGGAGGTCCTACGAGCAGTACTTC	CASSPGTGRSYEQYF